This TCR beta chain appears in the sequencing data of a study of cytomegalovirus exposure and HLA in healthy donors (dated by TCRdb to 2015 to 2018). Concerning the study at large: An earlier analysis of about 560 of the donors reported 276 Gb of sequence data and 117 million unique TCR beta sequences obtained from some 170 million T cells. Roughly 290 gigabases of sequencing data and around 85 million unique TCR sequences made up an early release that covered about 640 HLA-typed donors. Of the approximately 400 genotyped donors, over 80% were placed in the genetic ancestry cluster associated with self-reported Caucasian donors. The study aimed to test whether cataloging public T cell receptors could reveal signatures of past pathogen exposure. The study used immunosequencing to profile the T cell repertoires of 666 subjects and linked those repertoires to cytomegalovirus serostatus. A separate validation cohort of roughly 130 different subjects was used in addition to the roughly 640-subject first cohort. To predict cytomegalovirus infection status, the study brought together high-throughput TCR immunosequencing, statistical association of individual TCRs with disease status, and machine learning. A later analysis re-analyzed previously published TCR beta repertoires from 666 donors and added high-resolution HLA genotyping to study TCR occurrence patterns. Rather than using new phenotypic data, the later analysis identified candidate immune exposures from TCR beta sequences and from how often those sequences occurred across donors. An earlier analysis of about 620 of the donors applied high-throughput TCR beta sequencing to assess whether each TCR beta V gene segment acted as functional or pseudogenic. Donor age, sex, ethnicity and CMV serostatus were collected together with the repertoire data. In a later genetic analysis, genome-wide SNP genotypes for about 55% of the 666 donors were used, and that subset was treated as a discovery cohort. Every discovery cohort repertoire had been produced on one sequencing platform. Class I and class II HLA loci were covered by the typing at four-digit resolution. The number of typed donors differed by locus: roughly 629-630 for A, B, C, DRB1 and DQB1; approximately 530 for DQA1; approximately 610 for DPA1; and 400 to 480 for DPB1. A handful of DR-DQ haplotypes were treated as single units for association and clustering because of strong linkage in the cohort. On average, around 240,000 unique TCR beta nucleotide sequences were sequenced per donor among a few hundred genotyped donors of the cohort, with roughly 18% of those sequences being non-productive.

Of note for this clone: Its binding antigen is unknown. Per-nucleotide qualities are absent, and no much larger clonotype sits a single base away.

The paper as a whole reports these results and caveats: Several of the top co-occurrence clusters appeared to be linked to parvovirus B19, influenza, CMV and Epstein-Barr virus, according to a later analysis. V-gene and J-gene trimming of TCR beta chains was associated with a missense DCLRE1C variant in a later genetic analysis, and the association was replicated in an independent cohort. A total of fewer than 200 TCR beta chains were listed by the study as associated with cytomegalovirus. Linkage disequilibrium might explain the correlated functional status among segregating V segments, but an unknown experimental factor could not be excluded. Across donors, most TCR sequences were observed very rarely, whereas some public TCRs were present in many individuals. A few of the identified cytomegalovirus-associated TCR beta chains were confirmed in vitro to be specific for cytomegalovirus antigens. A cluster of highly shared sequence variants was judged likely to be a technical artifact of the sequencing pipeline. According to the authors, the approach could potentially be generalized to other disease states and immunological phenotypes. Immune exposure information for the cohort was limited to CMV serostatus. In a later analysis, the rate of TCR association differed among HLA loci, with DRB1 alleles having the most associated TCRs and HLA-C alleles having the fewest. A further reported finding was that TCR beta sequences accurately predicted the HLA-A and HLA-B alleles for most subjects in the first cohort. In this cohort, only TCR beta chains were sequenced, and detectable features were limited by the absence of alpha or paired-chain data. When HLA alleles, especially DR and DQ, strongly co-occurred, attributing TCR associations to individual alleles was difficult. The classifier was reported to diagnose cytomegalovirus status with high specificity and sensitivity in both the original and validation cohorts. Some IMGT-functional V segments, including TRBV6-2 and TRBV6-3, could not be told apart with the 87-base-pair reads, so those segments were excluded. In a later analysis, most CMV-associated TCR beta chains were found to appear HLA-restricted, with HLA associations seemingly driven largely by CMV exposure. In a later genetic analysis, fewer N-insertions in productive TCRs were reported among donors in an Asian-associated ancestry cluster than the roughly 640-donor mean. The earlier analysis of fewer than 750 of the donors excluded about 16 rarely observed V segments, including chromosome 9 orphons, because counts were too low. In an earlier analysis of around 500 of the donors, most TCR beta V segments appeared in productive rearrangements about 87% or about 30% of the time, broadly matching IMGT annotations. At a false discovery rate of 0.05, a later analysis linked some 18,000 TCR beta sequences to specific HLA alleles. In a later analysis, HLA-associated TCR beta chains showed more clonal expansion and lower generation probabilities than non-associated chains that were equally common. The presence/absence analyses assumed that sequencing depth was roughly uniform across donors, and that assumption may not be true. Because HLA typing was missing for some donors at each locus, association tests included only the typed subset.

The library was built by means of the immunoSEQ multiplex PCR assay. A mixture of 60 forward primers for TCR Vbeta segments and 13 reverse primers for TCR Jbeta segments was used in the multiplex PCR. Amplification of the CDR3 region of rearranged TCR beta genes was performed with a multiplex PCR assay on genomic DNA. The Illumina HiSeq System was used to sequence the amplified TCR beta libraries as 87-base-pair reads. From the authors' description of their analysis: Across the roughly 670 repertoires, a later analysis counted roughly 84 million unique TCR beta chains, roughly 11 million of which were shared by at least two donors. Raw reads were error-corrected and collapsed into unique sequences with a nearest-neighbor algorithm that merged closely related sequences to remove PCR and sequencing errors. V, D and J gene segments were assigned by aligning CDR3 sequences to IMGT reference sequences. For a sequence to be retained, a match of at least six nucleotides to both a V gene segment and a J gene segment was required. A rearrangement counted as productive if the CDR3 had no stop codons and remained in frame with V and J, and every other rearrangement counted as non-productive. CDR3 was defined by IMGT convention, running from the second conserved V-encoded cysteine to the conserved J-encoded phenylalanine. The earlier analysis of about 570 of the donors excluded any sequence lacking an unambiguous match to a single V gene segment. An earlier analysis of fewer than 650 of the donors classified V segments as functional when productive rearrangements were above 56.7% and as segregating when the standard deviation between donors was above 5%. A statistical classification framework was built for diagnosing cytomegalovirus status from the catalog of TCR beta chain sequences. A later analysis assigned V and J genes by comparing TCR nucleotide sequences with IMGT/GENE-DB human TR gene sequences. A later analysis assigned CDR3 sequences and most-parsimonious VDJ recombination scenarios with the TCRdist pipeline. In a later analysis, every TCR beta chain was defined by the combination of its CDR3 amino acid sequence and its V-gene family, and reads without a unique V-gene family were dropped. A later analysis removed over 500 highly shared, low-generation-probability nucleotide sequences to deal with suspected cross-contamination and a sequencing artifact. In a later analysis, a clonal expansion index for each public chain was calculated from normalized within-repertoire ranks of inferred template counts. In a later analysis, generation probabilities were computed with a VDJ recombination model fitted to out-of-frame rearrangements, and the resulting probabilities were checked against IGoR. A later analysis scored TCR-TCR, TCR-HLA and TCR-CMV co-occurrence with hypergeometric tests, applying a repertoire-size bias correction to TCR pairs. In a later analysis, false discovery rates were estimated by permuting HLA or CMV assignments 20 times. In a later analysis, co-occurring TCRs were grouped with DBSCAN, and TCRdist sequence similarity was added when clustering was performed within HLA-allele-positive subsets. Repertoires with fewer than 30,000 or more than 120,000 public chains, plus five repertoires with anomalous nucleotide sharing, were excluded from co-occurrence clustering. The table comes from immuneACCESS by way of TCRdb, which keeps in-frame sequences with V and J called. Part of the clones is missing from these tables; in studies checked, under half for an unresolved V gene and the rest for unknown reasons. V and J calls plus clone size are reproduced from that table; the DNA served to infer D and trimming. Here the sample has 95,000 to 100,000 clones; more than 75% occur a single time. Roughly 8% of the sample goes to the ten largest clones.

In total, approximately 690 healthy bone marrow donors made up the cohort. All cohort members were sampled while nominally healthy, although unrecorded immune exposures were likely present. CMV serostatus was positive for almost 300 and negative for about 55% of the 666 cohort members, and was not recorded for this donor. A peripheral blood sample was collected from each donor, and TCR beta sequencing was performed on peripheral blood mononuclear cells. The Qiagen DNeasy Blood Extraction Kit was used to extract genomic DNA from the blood cell samples. The germline V gene sets CDR1 to MNHEY and CDR2 to SVGAGI. The CDR3, from cysteine to phenylalanine, totals 14 residues. Left in the record is the CDR3 DNA by itself, 42 bases read in frame from the first base. Trimming takes 5 bases from V and 0 bases from J, and the germline ends sit 8 bases apart.

The receptor comes from a human donor in good health. The sample comprised PBMCs. The chain couples TRBV6-5 to TRBJ1-3; no D gene call is confident. CDR3 reads: CASSKTLSGNTIYF. The DNA is as follows: TGTGCCAGCAGTAAGACACTCTCTGGAAACACCATATATTTT.